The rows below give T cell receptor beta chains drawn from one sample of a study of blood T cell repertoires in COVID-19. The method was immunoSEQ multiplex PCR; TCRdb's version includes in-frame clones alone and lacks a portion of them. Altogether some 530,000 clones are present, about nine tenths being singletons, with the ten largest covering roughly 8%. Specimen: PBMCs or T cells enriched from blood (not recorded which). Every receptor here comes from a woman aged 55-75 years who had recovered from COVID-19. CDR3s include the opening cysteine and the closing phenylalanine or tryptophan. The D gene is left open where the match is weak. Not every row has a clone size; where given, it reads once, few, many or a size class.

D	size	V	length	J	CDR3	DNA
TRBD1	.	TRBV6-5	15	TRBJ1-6	CASRAGDSPYSPLHF	TGTGCCAGCAGGGCCGGGGACAGCCCTTATTCACCCCTCCACTTT
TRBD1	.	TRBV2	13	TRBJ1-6	CASKGTGGSPLHF	TGTGCCAGCAAGGGGACAGGGGGTTCACCCCTCCACTTT
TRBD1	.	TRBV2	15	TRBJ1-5	CASSGKGAGNQPQHF	TGTGCCAGCAGTGGAAAGGGGGCTGGCAATCAGCCCCAGCATTTT
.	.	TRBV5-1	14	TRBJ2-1	CASSLFYSYNEQFF	TGCGCCAGCAGCCTCTTTTACTCCTACAATGAGCAGTTCTTC
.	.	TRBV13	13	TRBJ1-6	CASSWGVSRPLHF	TGTGCCAGCAGTTGGGGAGTAAGTAGGCCCCTCCACTTT
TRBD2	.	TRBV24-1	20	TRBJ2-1	CATSDPWVTSGGRTYNEQFF	TGTGCCACCAGTGACCCGTGGGTGACTAGCGGGGGGAGAACCTACAATGAGCAGTTCTTC
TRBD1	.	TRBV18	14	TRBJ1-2	CASSPEGANYGYTF	TGTGCCAGCTCACCAGAGGGGGCGAACTATGGCTACACCTTC
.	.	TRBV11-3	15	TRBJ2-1	CASSTQTSSYNEQFF	TGTGCCAGCAGCACTCAGACTAGCTCCTACAATGAGCAGTTCTTC
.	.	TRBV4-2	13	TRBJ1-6	CASHQGIRSPLHF	TGTGCCAGCCATCAGGGGATTCGGTCACCCCTCCACTTT
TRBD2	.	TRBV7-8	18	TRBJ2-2	CASSLRTSGGPNTGELFF	TGTGCCAGCAGCTTACGGACTAGCGGGGGGCCAAACACCGGGGAGCTGTTTTTT
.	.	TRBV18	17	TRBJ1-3	CASSDSQWKSSGNTIYF	TGTGCCAGCTCCGACAGCCAATGGAAATCCTCTGGAAACACCATATATTTT
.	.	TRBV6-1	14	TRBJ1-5	CASSVQPEGQPQHF	TGTGCCAGCAGTGTTCAACCCGAGGGCCAGCCCCAGCATTTT
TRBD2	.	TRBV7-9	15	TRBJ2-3	CASRSAGAITDTQYF	TGTGCCAGCAGATCAGCGGGGGCCATCACAGATACGCAGTATTTT
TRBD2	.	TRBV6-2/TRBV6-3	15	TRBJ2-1	CASSPERGSYNEQFF	TGTGCCAGCAGTCCGGAGCGGGGGTCCTACAATGAGCAGTTCTTC
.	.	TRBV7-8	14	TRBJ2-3	CASSLKPHTDTQYF	TGTGCCAGCAGCTTGAAGCCTCACACAGATACGCAGTATTTT
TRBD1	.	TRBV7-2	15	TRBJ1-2	CASSPGGTGGYGYTF	TGTGCCAGCAGCCCGGGGGGGACAGGGGGCTATGGCTACACCTTC
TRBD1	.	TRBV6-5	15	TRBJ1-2	CASSFPGQGAYGYTF	TGTGCCAGCAGTTTTCCGGGACAGGGGGCCTATGGCTACACCTTC
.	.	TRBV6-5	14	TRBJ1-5	CASSSTGPTQPQHF	TGTGCCAGCAGTTCCACAGGTCCCACTCAGCCCCAGCATTTT
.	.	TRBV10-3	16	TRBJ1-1	CAISDNRGGRNTEAFF	TGTGCCATCAGTGACAATCGGGGGGGACGTAACACTGAAGCTTTCTTT
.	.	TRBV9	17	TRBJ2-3	CASTPRFGGGDADTQYF	TGTGCCAGCACCCCAAGGTTCGGTGGGGGCGATGCAGATACGCAGTATTTT
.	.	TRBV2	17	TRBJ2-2	CASSQAGARTLAGELFF	TGTGCCAGCAGTCAAGCAGGGGCCCGAACCTTGGCCGGGGAGCTGTTTTTT
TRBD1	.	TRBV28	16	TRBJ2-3	CASSFRGTGLTDTQYF	TGTGCCAGCAGTTTTCGGGGGACAGGCCTCACAGATACGCAGTATTTT
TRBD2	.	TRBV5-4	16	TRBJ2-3	CASSSLSGGSTDTQYF	TGTGCCAGCAGCTCTTTAAGCGGGGGAAGCACAGATACGCAGTATTTT
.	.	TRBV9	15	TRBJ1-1	CASSVGSGGFTEAFF	TGTGCCAGCAGCGTAGGATCTGGGGGGTTTACTGAAGCTTTCTTT
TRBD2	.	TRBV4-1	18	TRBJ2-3	CASRPGLAGGPSTDTQYF	TGCGCCAGCAGACCGGGACTAGCGGGGGGTCCTAGCACAGATACGCAGTATTTT
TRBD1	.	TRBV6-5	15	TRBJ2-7	CASSYLGQATYEQYF	TGTGCCAGCAGTTACTTGGGACAGGCGACCTACGAGCAGTACTTC
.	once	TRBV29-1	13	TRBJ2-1	CSVEEKSSGEQFF	TGCAGCGTTGAAGAAAAGTCGTCGGGTGAGCAGTTCTTC
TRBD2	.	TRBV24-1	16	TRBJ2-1	CATSDPTSGGFNEQFF	TGTGCCACCAGTGACCCGACTAGCGGGGGGTTCAATGAGCAGTTCTTC
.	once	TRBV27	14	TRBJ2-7	CASSSFRGSYEQYF	TGTGCCAGCAGTTCCTTTAGGGGTTCCTACGAGCAGTACTTC
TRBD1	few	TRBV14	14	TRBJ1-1	CASRLGTGGTEAFF	TGTGCCAGCCGGCTTGGGACAGGAGGAACTGAAGCTTTCTTT
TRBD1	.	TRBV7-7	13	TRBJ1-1	CASSLRQGTEAFF	TGTGCCAGCAGCCTACGACAGGGGACTGAAGCTTTCTTT
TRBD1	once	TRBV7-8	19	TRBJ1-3	CASSQGQGALEGSGNTIYF	TGTGCCAGCAGCCAGGGACAGGGGGCGTTGGAAGGCTCTGGAAACACCATATATTTT
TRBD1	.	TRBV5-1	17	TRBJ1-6	CASSLAFGQGSNSPLHF	TGCGCCAGCAGCTTGGCCTTCGGACAGGGTAGTAATTCACCCCTCCACTTT
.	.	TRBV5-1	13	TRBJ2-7	CASSLDSTYEQYF	TGCGCCAGCAGCTTGGACAGCACCTACGAGCAGTACTTC
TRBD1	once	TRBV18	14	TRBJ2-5	CASSSGTGEETQYF	TGTGCCAGCTCTTCCGGGACAGGGGAAGAGACCCAGTACTTC
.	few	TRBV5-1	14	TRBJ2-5	CASSLGAAQETQYF	TGCGCCAGCAGCTTAGGGGCCGCTCAAGAGACCCAGTACTTC
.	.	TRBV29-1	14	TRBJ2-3	CSVPLGPGADTQYF	TGCAGCGTCCCCTTGGGGCCGGGCGCAGATACGCAGTATTTT
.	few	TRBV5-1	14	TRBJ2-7	CASSLDSGFNEQYF	TGCGCCAGCAGCTTGGATTCAGGGTTCAACGAGCAGTACTTC
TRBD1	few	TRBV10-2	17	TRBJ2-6	CASWGDRDPAGANVLTF	TGCGCCAGCTGGGGGGACAGGGATCCCGCTGGGGCCAACGTCCTGACTTTC
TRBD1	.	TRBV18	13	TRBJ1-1	CASSGQGVTEAFF	TGTGCCAGCTCAGGACAGGGAGTCACTGAAGCTTTCTTT
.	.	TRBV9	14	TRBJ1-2	CASSPWEGNYGYTF	TGTGCCAGCAGCCCTTGGGAGGGGAACTATGGCTACACCTTC
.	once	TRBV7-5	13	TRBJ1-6	CARADRVDSPLHF	TGTGCCAGGGCGGACAGGGTCGATTCACCCCTCCACTTT
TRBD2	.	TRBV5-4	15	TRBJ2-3	CASSLGTITGDTQYF	TGTGCCAGCAGCCTGGGGACTATCACCGGGGATACGCAGTATTTT
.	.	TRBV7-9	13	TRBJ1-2	CASSQQGNYGYTF	TGTGCCAGCAGCCAACAGGGAAACTATGGCTACACCTTC
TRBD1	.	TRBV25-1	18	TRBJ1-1	CASSDRVMTGLGNTEAFF	TGTGCCAGCAGTGACCGGGTTATGACAGGGCTGGGGAACACTGAAGCTTTCTTT
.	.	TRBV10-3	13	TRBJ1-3	CASGGQSGNTIYF	TGTGCCAGCGGAGGACAGTCTGGAAACACCATATATTTT
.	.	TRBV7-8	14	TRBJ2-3	CASSPTRGTDTQYF	TGTGCCAGCAGCCCAACCCGAGGCACAGATACGCAGTATTTT
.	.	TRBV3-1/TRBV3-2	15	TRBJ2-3	CASSRSAGASDTQYF	TGTGCCAGCAGCCGATCAGCGGGCGCCTCAGATACGCAGTATTTT
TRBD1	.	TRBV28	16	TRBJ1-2	CASSSGTGAGAYGYTF	TGTGCCAGCAGTTCCGGGACAGGGGCCGGGGCCTATGGCTACACCTTC
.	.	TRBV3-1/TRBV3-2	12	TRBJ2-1	CASSQAVAEQFF	TGTGCCAGCAGCCAGGCTGTAGCTGAGCAGTTCTTC
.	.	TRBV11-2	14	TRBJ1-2	CASSPNQGSYGYTF	TGTGCCAGCAGCCCTAACCAGGGATCCTATGGCTACACCTTC
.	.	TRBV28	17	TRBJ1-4	CASSLKVSRGSGEKLFF	TGTGCCAGCAGTTTAAAAGTGAGCCGGGGGTCAGGTGAAAAACTGTTTTTT
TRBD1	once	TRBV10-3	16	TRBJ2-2	CAIRGVGTGDTGELFF	TGTGCCATCCGGGGGGTAGGGACAGGGGACACCGGGGAGCTGTTTTTT
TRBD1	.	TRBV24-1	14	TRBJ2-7	CATSDPGQPYEQYF	TGTGCCACCAGTGACCCGGGACAGCCCTACGAGCAGTACTTC
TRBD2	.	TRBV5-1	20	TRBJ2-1	CASSLWGSGVNSNHGDEQFF	TGCGCCAGCAGCTTGTGGGGTAGCGGGGTGAACAGTAATCATGGTGATGAGCAGTTCTTC
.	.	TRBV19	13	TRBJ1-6	CASSTVPNSPLHF	TGTGCCAGTAGTACCGTCCCCAATTCACCCCTCCACTTT
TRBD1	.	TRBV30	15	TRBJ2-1	CAWSVRQGFYNEQFF	TGTGCCTGGAGTGTCAGACAGGGTTTTTACAATGAGCAGTTCTTC